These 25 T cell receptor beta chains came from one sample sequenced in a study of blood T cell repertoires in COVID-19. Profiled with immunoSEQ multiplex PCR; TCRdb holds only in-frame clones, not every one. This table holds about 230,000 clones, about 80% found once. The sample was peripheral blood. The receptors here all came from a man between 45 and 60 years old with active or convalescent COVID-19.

This chain's CDR3 is CASSLSQGGSYEQYF. DNA for the CDR3: TGTGCCAGCAGCTTATCACAGGGGGGCTCCTACGAGCAGTACTTC. The rearrangement joins TRBV3-1 (or the pseudogene TRBV3-2) to TRBJ2-7, with 8 bases identical to TRBD1. Trimming cost V 5 bases and J 0 bases; bases outside gene matches: 6. This CDR3 contains 15 residues. Germline V gene lookup returns CDR1 LGHDT and CDR2 YNNKEL (reference sequence).

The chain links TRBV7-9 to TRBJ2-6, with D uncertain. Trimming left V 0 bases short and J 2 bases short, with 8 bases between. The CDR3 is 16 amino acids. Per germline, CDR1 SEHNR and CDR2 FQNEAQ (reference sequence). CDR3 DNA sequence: TGTGCCAGCAGCTTAGCTACAGCAGCTGGGGCCAACGTCCTGACTTTC. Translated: CASSLATAAGANVLTF.

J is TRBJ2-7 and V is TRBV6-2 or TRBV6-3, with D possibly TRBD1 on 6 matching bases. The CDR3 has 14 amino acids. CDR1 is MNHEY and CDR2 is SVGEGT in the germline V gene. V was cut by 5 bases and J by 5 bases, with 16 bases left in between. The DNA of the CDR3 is TGTGCCAGCAGTGCCATAACAGGGTGGAACGAGCAGTACTTC. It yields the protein CASSAITGWNEQYF.

The CDR3 loop is CASSLVADVAEAFF. CDR3 nucleotide sequence: TGTGCCAGCAGCTTGGTGGCAGATGTCGCTGAAGCTTTCTTT. The gene calls are TRBV5-8 and TRBJ1-1, with D unclear. The V end lost 0 bases, the J end lost 6 bases, and 12 bases lay between the germline ends. The germline gives CDR1 SGHTS, CDR2 YDEGEE. The CDR3 runs to 14 residues.

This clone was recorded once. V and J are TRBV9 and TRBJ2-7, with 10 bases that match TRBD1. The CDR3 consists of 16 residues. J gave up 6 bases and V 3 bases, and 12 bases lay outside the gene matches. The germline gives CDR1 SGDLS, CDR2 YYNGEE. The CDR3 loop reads CASSDSRRTGGAEQYF. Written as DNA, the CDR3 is TGTGCCAGCAGCGATAGTCGCCGGACAGGGGGGGCCGAGCAGTACTTC.

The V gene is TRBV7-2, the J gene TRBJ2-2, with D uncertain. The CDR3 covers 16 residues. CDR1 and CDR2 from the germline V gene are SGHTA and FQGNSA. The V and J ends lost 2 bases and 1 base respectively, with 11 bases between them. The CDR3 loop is CASSLLAGKNTGELFF. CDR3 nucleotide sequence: TGTGCCAGCAGCTTATTGGCAGGAAAGAACACCGGGGAGCTGTTTTTT.

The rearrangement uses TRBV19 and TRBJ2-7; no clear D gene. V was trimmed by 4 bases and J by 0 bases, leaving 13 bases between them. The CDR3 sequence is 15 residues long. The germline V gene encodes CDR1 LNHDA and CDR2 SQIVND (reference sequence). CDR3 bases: TGTGCCAGTAGTACCGGGTCCCTGAGCTCCTACGAGCAGTACTTC. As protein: CASSTGSLSSYEQYF.

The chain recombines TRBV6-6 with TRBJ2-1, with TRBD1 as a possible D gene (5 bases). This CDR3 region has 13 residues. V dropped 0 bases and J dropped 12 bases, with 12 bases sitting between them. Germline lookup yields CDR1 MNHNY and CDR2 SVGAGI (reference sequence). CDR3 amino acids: CASSYSKGVWQFF. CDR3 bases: TGTGCCAGCAGTTACTCCAAAGGGGTTTGGCAGTTCTTC.

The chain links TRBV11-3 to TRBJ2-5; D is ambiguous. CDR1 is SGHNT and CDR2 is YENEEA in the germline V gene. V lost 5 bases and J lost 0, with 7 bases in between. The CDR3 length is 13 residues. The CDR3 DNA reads TGTGCCAGCAGCCTCTCGTACCAAGAGACCCAGTACTTC. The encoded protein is CASSLSYQETQYF.

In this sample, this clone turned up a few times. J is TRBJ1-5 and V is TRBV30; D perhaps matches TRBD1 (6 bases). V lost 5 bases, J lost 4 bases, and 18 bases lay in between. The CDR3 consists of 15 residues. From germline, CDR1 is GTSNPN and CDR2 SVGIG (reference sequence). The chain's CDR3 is CAWGPGQGTNQPQHF. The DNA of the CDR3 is TGTGCCTGGGGGCCCGGCCAGGGGACGAATCAGCCCCAGCATTTT.

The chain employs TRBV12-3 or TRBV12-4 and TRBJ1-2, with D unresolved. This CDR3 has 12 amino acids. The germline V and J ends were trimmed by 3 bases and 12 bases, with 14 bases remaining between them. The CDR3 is CASSFPRGRNTF. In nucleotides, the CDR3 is TGTGCCAGCAGTTTCCCCCGCGGGAGGAACACCTTC.

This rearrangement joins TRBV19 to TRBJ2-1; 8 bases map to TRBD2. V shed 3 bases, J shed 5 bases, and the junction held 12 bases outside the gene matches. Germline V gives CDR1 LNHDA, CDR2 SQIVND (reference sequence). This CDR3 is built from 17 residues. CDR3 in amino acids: CASSIPLVAGTHNEQFF. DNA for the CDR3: TGTGCCAGTAGTATCCCTCTGGTAGCGGGGACCCACAATGAGCAGTTCTTC.

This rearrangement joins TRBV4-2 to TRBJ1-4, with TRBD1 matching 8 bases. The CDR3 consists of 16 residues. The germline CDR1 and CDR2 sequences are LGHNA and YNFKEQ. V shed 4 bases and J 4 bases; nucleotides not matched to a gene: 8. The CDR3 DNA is TGTGCCAGCAGCCCCACAGGGGGACAGTATAATGAAAAACTGTTTTTT. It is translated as CASSPTGGQYNEKLFF.

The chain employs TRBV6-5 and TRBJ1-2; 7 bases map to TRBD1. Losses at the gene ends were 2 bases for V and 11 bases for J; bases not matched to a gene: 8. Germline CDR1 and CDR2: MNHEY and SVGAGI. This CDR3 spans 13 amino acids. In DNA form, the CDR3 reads TGTGCCAGCAGTTACCATAATGCAGGGGGGTACACCTTC. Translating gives CASSYHNAGGYTF.

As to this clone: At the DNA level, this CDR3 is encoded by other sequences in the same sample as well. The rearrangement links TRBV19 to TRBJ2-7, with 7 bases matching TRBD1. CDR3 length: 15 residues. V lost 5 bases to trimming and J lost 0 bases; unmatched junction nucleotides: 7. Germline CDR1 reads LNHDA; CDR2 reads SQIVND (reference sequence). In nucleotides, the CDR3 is TGTGCCAGTAGTGCCCGGACAGGCAGCTCCTACGAGCAGTACTTC. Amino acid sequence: CASSARTGSSYEQYF.

CDR3 coding DNA: TGTGCCAGTACCCCAGGGGGGTTTCGGAATTCACCCCTCCACTTT. Its protein product is CASTPGGFRNSPLHF. This chain joins TRBV19 and TRBJ1-6; 7 bases line up with TRBD1. This CDR3 has 15 residues. Germline values: CDR1 LNHDA, CDR2 SQIVND (reference sequence). The J segment lost 7 bases and the V segment lost 7 bases, leaving 10 bases of the junction unmatched.

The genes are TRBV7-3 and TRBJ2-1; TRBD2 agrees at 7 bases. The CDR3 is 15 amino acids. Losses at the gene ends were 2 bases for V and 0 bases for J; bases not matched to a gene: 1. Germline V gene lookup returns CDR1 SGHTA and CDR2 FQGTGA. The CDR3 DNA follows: TGTGCCAGCAGCTTAGCGGGGGTCTCCTACAATGAGCAGTTCTTC. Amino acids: CASSLAGVSYNEQFF.

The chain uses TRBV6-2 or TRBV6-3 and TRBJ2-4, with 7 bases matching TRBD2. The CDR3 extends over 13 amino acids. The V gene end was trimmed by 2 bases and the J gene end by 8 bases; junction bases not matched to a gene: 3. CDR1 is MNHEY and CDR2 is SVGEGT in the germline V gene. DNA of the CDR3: TGTGCCAGCAGTTACGCCAGCGGGGACATTCAGTACTTC. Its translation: CASSYASGDIQYF.

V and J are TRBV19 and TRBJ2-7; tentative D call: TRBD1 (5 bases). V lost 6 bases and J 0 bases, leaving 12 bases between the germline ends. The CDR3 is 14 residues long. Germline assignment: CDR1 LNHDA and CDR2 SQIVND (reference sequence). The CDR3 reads CASSTGLGSYEQYF. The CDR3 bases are TGTGCCAGTAGCACAGGCCTGGGCTCCTACGAGCAGTACTTC. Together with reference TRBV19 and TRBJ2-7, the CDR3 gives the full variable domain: DGGITQSPKYLFRKEGQNVTLSCEQNLNHDAMYWYRQDPGQGLRLIYYSQIVNDFQKGDIAEGYSVSREKKESFPLTVTSAQKNPTAFYLCASSTGLGSYEQYFGPGTRLTVT.

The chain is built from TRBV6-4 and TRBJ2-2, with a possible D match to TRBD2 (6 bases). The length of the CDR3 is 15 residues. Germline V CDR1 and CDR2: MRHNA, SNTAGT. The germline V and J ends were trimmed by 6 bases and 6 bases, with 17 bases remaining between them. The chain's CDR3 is CASSASGLGSGELFF. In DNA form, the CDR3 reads TGTGCCAGCAGCGCCAGCGGGTTAGGCTCCGGGGAGCTGTTTTTT.

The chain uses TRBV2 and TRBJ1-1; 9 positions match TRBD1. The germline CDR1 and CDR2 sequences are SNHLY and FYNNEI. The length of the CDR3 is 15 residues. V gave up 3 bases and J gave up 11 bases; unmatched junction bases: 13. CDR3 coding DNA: TGTGCCAGCAGTGAGTCTGGACAGGGGCGAGGAGAGGCTTTCTTT. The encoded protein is CASSESGQGRGEAFF.

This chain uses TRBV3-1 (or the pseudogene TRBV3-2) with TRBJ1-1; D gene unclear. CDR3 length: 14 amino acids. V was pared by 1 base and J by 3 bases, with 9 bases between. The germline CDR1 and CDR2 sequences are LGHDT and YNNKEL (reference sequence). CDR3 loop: CASSQAGWDTEAFF. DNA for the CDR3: TGTGCCAGCAGCCAAGCGGGTTGGGACACTGAAGCTTTCTTT.

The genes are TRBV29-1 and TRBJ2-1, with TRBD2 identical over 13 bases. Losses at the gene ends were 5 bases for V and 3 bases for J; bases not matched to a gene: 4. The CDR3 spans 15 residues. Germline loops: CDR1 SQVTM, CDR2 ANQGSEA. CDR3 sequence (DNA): TGCAGCGTTCCCGGACTAGCGGGGGACTACAATGAGCAGTTCTTC. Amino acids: CSVPGLAGDYNEQFF.

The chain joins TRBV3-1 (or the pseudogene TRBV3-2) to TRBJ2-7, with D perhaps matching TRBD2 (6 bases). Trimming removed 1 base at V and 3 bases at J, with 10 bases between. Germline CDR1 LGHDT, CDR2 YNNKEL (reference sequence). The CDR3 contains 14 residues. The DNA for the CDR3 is TGTGCCAGCAGCCAAGGTCCGACTAGCTACGAGCAGTACTTC. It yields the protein CASSQGPTSYEQYF.

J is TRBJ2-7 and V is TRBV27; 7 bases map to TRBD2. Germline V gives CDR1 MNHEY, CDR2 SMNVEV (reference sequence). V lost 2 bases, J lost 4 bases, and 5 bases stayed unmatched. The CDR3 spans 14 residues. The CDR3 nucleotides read TGTGCCAGCAGTTTAGGGGGGGTCGCTTACGAGCAGTACTTC. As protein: CASSLGGVAYEQYF.